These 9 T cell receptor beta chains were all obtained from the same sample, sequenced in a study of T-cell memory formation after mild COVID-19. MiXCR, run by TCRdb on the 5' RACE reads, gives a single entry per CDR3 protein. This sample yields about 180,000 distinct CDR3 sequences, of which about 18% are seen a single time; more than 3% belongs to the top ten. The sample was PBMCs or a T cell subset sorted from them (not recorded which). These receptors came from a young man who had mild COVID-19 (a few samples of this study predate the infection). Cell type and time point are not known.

CDR3 residues: CASSQGGSPSYGYTF. The CDR3 DNA reads as TGTGCCAGCAGCCAAGGAGGGTCGCCGAGCTATGGCTACACCTTC. The gene calls are TRBV3-1 and TRBJ1-2; D is unclear. Trimming took 1 base from V and 4 from J, leaving 13 bases between them. The CDR3 totals 15 residues. From germline, CDR1 is LGHDT and CDR2 YNNKEL (reference sequence).

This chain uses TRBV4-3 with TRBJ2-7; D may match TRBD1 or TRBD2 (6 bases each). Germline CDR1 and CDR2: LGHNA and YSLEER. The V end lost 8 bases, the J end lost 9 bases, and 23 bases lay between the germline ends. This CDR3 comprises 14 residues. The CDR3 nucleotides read TGCGCCAGCGGCCTCGGGACTCCCAGGGGCGCGCAGTACTTC. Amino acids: CASGLGTPRGAQYF.

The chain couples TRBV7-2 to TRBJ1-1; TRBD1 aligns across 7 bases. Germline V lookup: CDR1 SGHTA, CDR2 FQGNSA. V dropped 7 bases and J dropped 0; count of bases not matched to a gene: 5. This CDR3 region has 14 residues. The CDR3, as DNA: TGTGCCAGCAAGGGCAGGGGGATGAACACTGAAGCTTTCTTT. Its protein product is CASKGRGMNTEAFF.

The CDR3 DNA reads as TGTGCCAGCAGCGTAGCTACTACGACAGATACGCAGTATTTT. This gives the protein CASSVATTTDTQYF. J is TRBJ2-3 and V is TRBV9; D gene uncertain. Trimming shortened V by 0 bases and J by 3 bases, and 8 bases separated the two germline ends. Germline V lookup: CDR1 SGDLS, CDR2 YYNGEE. The CDR3 has 14 residues.

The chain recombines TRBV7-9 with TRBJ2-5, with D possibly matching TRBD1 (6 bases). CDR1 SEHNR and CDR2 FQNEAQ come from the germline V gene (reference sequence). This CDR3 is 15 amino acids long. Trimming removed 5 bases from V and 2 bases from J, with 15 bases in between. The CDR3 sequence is CASSLGGFLQETQYF. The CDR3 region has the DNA TGTGCCAGCAGCCTAGGGGGATTCTTACAAGAGACCCAGTACTTC.

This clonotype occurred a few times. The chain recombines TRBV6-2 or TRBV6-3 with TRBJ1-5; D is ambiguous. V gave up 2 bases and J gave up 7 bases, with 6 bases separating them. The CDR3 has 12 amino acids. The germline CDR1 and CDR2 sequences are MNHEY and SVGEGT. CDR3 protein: CASSYPGQPQHF. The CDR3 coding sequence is TGTGCCAGCAGTTACCCCGGACAGCCCCAGCATTTT.

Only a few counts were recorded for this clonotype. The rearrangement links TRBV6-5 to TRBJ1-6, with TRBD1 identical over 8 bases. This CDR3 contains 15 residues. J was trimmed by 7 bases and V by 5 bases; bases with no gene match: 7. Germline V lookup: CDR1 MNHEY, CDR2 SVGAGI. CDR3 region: CASSRPGTGNSPLHF. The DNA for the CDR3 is TGTGCCAGCAGTCGACCCGGGACAGGCAATTCACCCCTCCACTTT.

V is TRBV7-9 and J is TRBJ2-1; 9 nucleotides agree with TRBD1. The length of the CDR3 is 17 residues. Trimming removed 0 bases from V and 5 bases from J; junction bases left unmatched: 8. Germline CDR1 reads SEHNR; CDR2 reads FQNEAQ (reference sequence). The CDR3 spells CASSLALFRDRDNEQFF. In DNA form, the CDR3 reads TGTGCCAGCAGCTTAGCACTTTTCCGGGACAGGGACAATGAGCAGTTCTTC.

The CDR3 loop reads CASSYSGLAGGETQYF. The CDR3 DNA follows: TGTGCCAGCAGTTACTCGGGACTAGCGGGGGGAGAGACCCAGTACTTC. This chain links TRBV6-5 with TRBJ2-5; 15 bases are shared with TRBD2. The CDR3 runs to 16 residues. CDR1 and CDR2 from the germline V gene are MNHEY and SVGAGI. V trimming: 0 bases; J trimming: 4 bases; junction bases outside the gene matches: 0.